One and the same sample provided the 20 T cell receptor beta chains below, sequenced in a study of shared clonotypes between healthy human individuals. Cells designated naive CD8 were CD45RO-negative and were positively selected for CCR7, with terminally differentiated effector memory CD45RA+ cells excluded. Sequencing used immunoSEQ multiplex PCR; TCRdb keeps in-frame clones, though not all of them. The data contain 2 million or so clones, less than 95% of them singletons. Sequenced material: naive CD8+ T cells sorted from blood. The receptors originated from a man between 18 and 35 years old in good health.

V is TRBV4-1 and J is TRBJ2-7; TRBD1 is a possible D gene (5 bases). Germline V gives CDR1 MGHRA, CDR2 YSYEKL. The CDR3 spans 14 residues. Trimming removed 3 bases at V and 3 bases at J, with 12 bases between. This CDR3 is CASSQARTHYEQYF. CDR3 nucleotides: TGCGCCAGCAGCCAGGCCAGGACACACTACGAGCAGTACTTC.

The chain links TRBV19 to TRBJ1-1; D gene unclear. CDR3 length: 13 amino acids. Germline values: CDR1 LNHDA, CDR2 SQIVND (reference sequence). V dropped 3 bases and J dropped 5 bases, with 10 bases sitting between them. The CDR3 region is CASSIYEETEAFF. In DNA, the CDR3 is TGTGCCAGTAGTATTTACGAGGAAACTGAAGCTTTCTTT. Supplemented by reference TRBV19 and TRBJ1-1, the full variable domain reads DGGITQSPKYLFRKEGQNVTLSCEQNLNHDAMYWYRQDPGQGLRLIYYSQIVNDFQKGDIAEGYSVSREKKESFPLTVTSAQKNPTAFYLCASSIYEETEAFFGQGTRLTVV.

V is TRBV6-5 and J is TRBJ2-7, with D perhaps matching TRBD1 or TRBD2 (5 bases each). The CDR3 length is 14 residues. Per the germline V gene, CDR1 is MNHEY and CDR2 is SVGAGI. V lost 2 bases to trimming and J lost 5 bases, with 13 bases between them. The CDR3 region has the DNA TGTGCCAGCAGTTACCTGGCAGGGAGCGACGAGCAGTACTTC. Protein sequence: CASSYLAGSDEQYF.

This clone is a singleton in its sample. The chain employs TRBV28 and TRBJ1-4, with 9 bases lining up with TRBD1. The CDR3 has 15 amino acids. In germline, CDR1 is MDHEN, CDR2 SYDVKM. With 7 bases clipped from V and 9 bases from J, the junction kept 12 bases outside the gene matches. CDR3 sequence: CASNPLPGQGQKLFF. The CDR3 nucleotides are TGTGCCAGCAACCCCTTACCGGGACAGGGCCAAAAACTGTTTTTT.

The sample holds a few counts of this clone. The same CDR3 can be traced to other DNA sequences in this sample. The rearrangement links TRBV6-5 to TRBJ2-7, with 9 positions matching TRBD2. Germline-derived CDR1 and CDR2 are MNHEY and SVGAGI. CDR3 length: 13 amino acids. After removal of 5 bases from V and 3 bases from J, the junction contained 2 bases not matched to a gene. The CDR3 bases are TGTGCCAGCAGTCGACTAGCGGACTACGAGCAGTACTTC. Protein product: CASSRLADYEQYF.

The chain is built from TRBV4-1 and TRBJ1-1; 9 bases align to TRBD1. The CDR3 extends over 15 amino acids. The trim removed 4 bases at V and 6 bases at J, leaving 9 bases unmatched. Germline CDR1 is MGHRA and CDR2 is YSYEKL. The CDR3 is CASSLTGTGRPEAFF. The CDR3, as DNA: TGCGCCAGCAGCCTGACCGGGACAGGGCGACCTGAAGCTTTCTTT.

V gene TRBV5-1 combines with J gene TRBJ2-1, with 9 bases matching TRBD1. Germline CDR1 SGHRS, CDR2 YFSETQ. V lost 7 bases, J lost 6 bases, and 11 bases stayed unmatched. The CDR3 sequence is 15 residues long. CDR3 sequence (DNA): TGCGCCAGCCGGCCGGACAGGGGTAGGGTCAATGAGCAGTTCTTC. This translates into CASRPDRGRVNEQFF. The whole variable domain, filled in from reference TRBV5-1 and TRBJ2-1, reads KAGVTQTPRYLIKTRGQQVTLSCSPISGHRSVSWYQQTPGQGLQFLFEYFSETQRNKGNFPGRFSGRQFSNSRSEMNVSTLELGDSALYLCASRPDRGRVNEQFFGPGTRLTVL.

The chain is built from TRBV12-5 and TRBJ2-7; 7 bases are a match to TRBD2. From germline, CDR1 is LGHNT and CDR2 FRNRAP. The CDR3 runs to 13 residues. Germline trimming cut 7 bases from V and 4 bases from J; bases unmatched to any gene: 7. The CDR3 bases are TGTGCTAGTGCCTGGGGGGGAGAGTACGAGCAGTACTTC. Encoded protein: CASAWGGEYEQYF.

The chain employs TRBV11-2 and TRBJ2-7; a possible D gene is TRBD1 (5 bases). The CDR3 sequence is 12 residues long. With 5 bases removed from V and 6 bases from J, the gap between germline ends came to 11 bases. CDR1 and CDR2 from the germline V gene are SGHAT and FQNNGV. The CDR3 region has the DNA TGTGCCAGCAGCAACACAGGTCTCGAGCAGTACTTC. This gives the protein CASSNTGLEQYF. The complete variable domain, with remaining parts taken from reference TRBV11-2 and TRBJ2-7, reads EAGVAQSPRYKIIEKRQSVAFWCNPISGHATLYWYQQILGQGPKLLIQFQNNGVVDDSQLPKDRFSAERLKGVDSTLKIQPAKLEDSAVYLCASSNTGLEQYFGPGTRLTVT.

This clone was counted a single time. V and J are TRBV4-1 and TRBJ1-6; possibly TRBD1 for D (6 bases). There are 18 residues in the CDR3. Germline lookup yields CDR1 MGHRA and CDR2 YSYEKL. Trimming took off 4 bases at V and 2 bases at J, with 18 bases between the two ends. The CDR3 DNA is TGCGCCAGCAGCCCCCTCCCCAGGGGTTTGGCCTATAATTCACCCCTCCACTTT. Protein: CASSPLPRGLAYNSPLHF.

The chain uses TRBV4-1 and TRBJ1-5; TRBD1 matches 9 bases. The CDR3 length is 16 residues. V lost 4 bases to trimming and J lost 1 base; unmatched junction nucleotides: 5. The germline V gene encodes CDR1 MGHRA and CDR2 YSYEKL. CDR3 DNA: TGCGCCAGCAGCCCGACAGGGGGGGCAAGCAATCAGCCCCAGCATTTT. It encodes CASSPTGGASNQPQHF.

This clone was seen a few times. The rearrangement links TRBV6-1 to TRBJ1-6; maybe TRBD1 (5 bases). The CDR3 contains 14 residues. Trimming cost V 1 base and J 9 bases, with 10 bases left between them. Germline V gene sequence: CDR1 MNHNS, CDR2 SASEGT. This CDR3 is CASSEGRETSPLHF. The DNA of the CDR3 is TGTGCCAGCAGTGAAGGCAGGGAAACTTCACCCCTCCACTTT.

The V and J genes are TRBV9 and TRBJ1-2; no clear D. Germline V gives CDR1 SGDLS, CDR2 YYNGEE. This CDR3 has 14 amino acids. V was shortened by 0 bases and J by 9 bases, with 15 bases between the two germline ends. The CDR3 DNA sequence: TGTGCCAGCAGCGTAGTTTCCGTGGACCGTCGCTACACCTTC. Protein product: CASSVVSVDRRYTF.

As for this clone: Other DNA variants within this sample encode the same CDR3. This chain joins TRBV30 and TRBJ2-7, with D uncertain. CDR3 length: 12 residues. Germline lookup yields CDR1 GTSNPN and CDR2 SVGIG (reference sequence). With 1 base removed from V and 2 bases from J, the gap between germline ends came to 6 bases. The CDR3 nucleotides are TGTGCCTGGAGTGGGTTGGCCTACGAGCAGTACTTC. Amino acids: CAWSGLAYEQYF.

The chain is built from TRBV29-1 and TRBJ2-7; D is unclear. This CDR3 has 12 residues. With 4 bases removed from V and 0 bases from J, the gap between germline ends came to 7 bases. The germline CDR1 and CDR2 sequences are SQVTM and ANQGSEA. In nucleotides, the CDR3 is TGCAGCGTTGTTGCCACCTCCTACGAGCAGTACTTC. Its protein is CSVVATSYEQYF.

The chain employs TRBV11-3 and TRBJ2-1, with 14 positions matching TRBD2. Germline V CDR1 and CDR2: SGHNT, YENEEA. This CDR3 has 18 residues. V dropped 5 bases and J dropped 5; count of bases not matched to a gene: 11. The CDR3 DNA reads as TGTGCCAGCAGCCCGGGACTAGCGGGAGCCCGGTTCGACAATGAGCAGTTCTTC. Encoded protein: CASSPGLAGARFDNEQFF.

The V call is TRBV29-1, the J call TRBJ1-2; 7 bases are shared with TRBD1. The V and J ends lost 1 base and 4 bases, in that order; junction bases with no gene match: 6. There are 14 residues in the CDR3. Germline-derived CDR1 and CDR2 are SQVTM and ANQGSEA. CDR3 sequence: CSVEGGTAIYGYTF. For the CDR3, the DNA is TGCAGCGTTGAAGGGGGGACAGCTATCTATGGCTACACCTTC.

In its sample, this clone was seen once. The chain has TRBV9 and TRBJ1-4; 9 positions agree with TRBD1. The CDR3 length is 14 residues. V was pared by 5 bases and J by 7 bases, with 6 bases of the junction left unmatched. Germline CDR1 reads SGDLS; CDR2 reads YYNGEE. The CDR3 DNA reads TGTGCCAGCAGTGGAGGGGACAGGGTTGAAAAACTGTTTTTT. Its translation: CASSGGDRVEKLFF.

The rearrangement links TRBV10-3 to TRBJ1-6; 8 bases map to TRBD1. CDR3 length: 14 amino acids. CDR1 ENHRY and CDR2 SYGVKD come from the germline V gene. V shed 10 bases, J shed 7 bases, and the junction held 9 bases outside the gene matches. Here the CDR3 reads CASSSRDRNSPLHF. DNA of the CDR3: TGTGCCAGTTCCTCCCGGGACAGGAATTCACCCCTCCACTTT.

The V gene is TRBV7-9, the J gene TRBJ2-5; D remains unclear. The germline V and J ends were trimmed by 3 bases and 5 bases, with 13 bases remaining between them. Germline V lookup: CDR1 SEHNR, CDR2 FQNEAQ (reference sequence). CDR3 length: 14 amino acids. The CDR3 DNA is TGTGCCAGCAGCTTCCCCGAAGGCTTCGAGACCCAGTACTTC. Translating gives CASSFPEGFETQYF.